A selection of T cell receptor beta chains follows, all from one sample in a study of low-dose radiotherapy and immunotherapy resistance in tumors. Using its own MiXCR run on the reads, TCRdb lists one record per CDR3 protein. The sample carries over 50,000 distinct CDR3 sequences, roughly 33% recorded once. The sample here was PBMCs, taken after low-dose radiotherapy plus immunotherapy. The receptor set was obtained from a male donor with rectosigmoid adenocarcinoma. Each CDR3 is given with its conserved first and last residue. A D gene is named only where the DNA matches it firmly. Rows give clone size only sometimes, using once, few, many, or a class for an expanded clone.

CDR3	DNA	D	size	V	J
CASSQQGPYNEQFF	TGCGCCAGCAGTCAACAGGGGCCCTACAATGAGCAGTTCTTC	.	.	TRBV23-1	TRBJ2-1
CASSARGETQYF	TGTGCCAGCAGCGCCAGGGGGGAGACCCAGTACTTC	TRBD1	many	TRBV9	TRBJ2-5
CSARGRAATNEKLFF	TGCAGTGCTAGAGGCAGGGCTGCAACTAATGAAAAACTGTTTTTT	.	many	TRBV20-1	TRBJ1-4
CASSFQETQYF	TGCGCCAGCAGCTTCCAAGAGACCCAGTACTTC	.	many	TRBV5-1	TRBJ2-5
CASSSGAGTYEQYF	TGTGCCAGCAGCTCCGGGGCCGGGACCTACGAGCAGTACTTC	.	.	TRBV5-6	TRBJ2-7
CASSPGTGVKSYEQYF	TGTGCCAGCAGCCCCGGGACAGGGGTGAAGTCCTACGAGCAGTACTTC	TRBD1	many	TRBV6-2/TRBV6-3	TRBJ2-7
CASSRGAGATTDTQYF	TGTGCCAGCAGCCGGGGGGCGGGGGCTACCACAGATACGCAGTATTTT	.	.	TRBV2	TRBJ2-3
CASRSEGTGARRQFF	TGTGCCAGCAGATCCGAGGGGACAGGGGCCCGCAGGCAGTTCTTC	TRBD1	.	TRBV13	TRBJ2-1
CASSQDGIGELFF	TGCGCCAGCAGCCAAGATGGGATCGGGGAGCTGTTTTTT	.	many	TRBV4-3	TRBJ2-2
CASSLGTGSYNEQFF	TGCGCCAGCAGCTTGGGGACAGGGAGCTACAATGAGCAGTTCTTC	TRBD1	.	TRBV5-1	TRBJ2-1
CASSLAGGGETQYF	TGTGCCAGCAGCTTAGCGGGGGGCGGGGAGACCCAGTACTTC	.	few	TRBV7-2	TRBJ2-5
CASSQGLAGAYNEQFF	TGTGCCAGCAGCCAAGGACTAGCGGGGGCCTACAATGAGCAGTTCTTC	TRBD2	many	TRBV4-2	TRBJ2-1
CAISESHGQSYEQYF	TGTGCCATCAGTGAGTCGCACGGGCAATCCTACGAGCAGTACTTC	.	many	TRBV10-3	TRBJ2-7
CASSRSQETQYF	TGTGCCAGCAGCCGGAGTCAAGAGACCCAGTACTTC	.	many	TRBV7-6	TRBJ2-5
CASSRQGVGYEQYF	TGTGCCAGCAGTCGACAGGGGGTTGGTTACGAGCAGTACTTC	TRBD1	many	TRBV6-2/TRBV6-3	TRBJ2-7
CASSFFSPNTEAFF	TGTGCCAGCAGTTTTTTTTCCCCGAACACTGAAGCTTTCTTT	.	many	TRBV28	TRBJ1-1
CASSLLAGSSYNEQFF	TGTGCCAGCAGCTTACTAGCGGGGAGCTCCTACAATGAGCAGTTCTTC	TRBD2	.	TRBV5-6	TRBJ2-1
CASSFDRAGSNRPQHF	TGTGCCAGCAGTTTCGACAGGGCAGGAAGCAATCGGCCTCAGCATTTT	TRBD1	.	TRBV28	TRBJ1-5
CASSPSRDRLSYEQYF	TGTGCCAGCTCACCAAGCCGGGACAGACTCTCCTACGAGCAGTACTTC	TRBD1	many	TRBV18	TRBJ2-7
CASSPGLDTQYF	TGTGCCAGCAGCCCCGGGTTAGATACGCAGTATTTT	.	many	TRBV11-2	TRBJ2-3
CASSELSRAQYF	TGTGCCAGCAGTGAACTTTCCCGAGCGCAGTATTTT	.	many	TRBV2	TRBJ2-3
CASSLGTRGNSPLHF	TGTGCCAGCAGCTTAGGTACCAGAGGTAATTCACCCCTCCACTTT	.	.	TRBV7-2	TRBJ1-6
CASSTSRFSSTDTQYF	TGTGCCAGCAGCACCTCTAGGTTTTCTAGCACAGATACGCAGTATTTT	.	many	TRBV28	TRBJ2-3
CARREGGQPQHF	TGTGCCAGGCGGGAGGGCGGGCAGCCCCAGCATTTT	.	.	TRBV28	TRBJ1-5
CASSFLAGGEKLFF	TGTGCCAGCAGCTTCTTAGCGGGGGGTGAAAAACTGTTTTTT	.	.	TRBV11-2	TRBJ1-4
CASSLEGQGAMNTEAFF	TGTGCCAGCAGCTTAGAGGGACAGGGGGCAATGAACACTGAAGCTTTCTTT	TRBD1	.	TRBV11-2	TRBJ1-1
CASSSPPDTDTQYF	TGTGCCAGCAGCTCCCCGCCGGACACAGATACGCAGTATTTT	.	many	TRBV13	TRBJ2-3
CASHGGRDEQYF	TGTGCCAGCCACGGGGGCCGGGACGAGCAGTACTTC	.	few	TRBV7-9	TRBJ2-7
CASNVEGPYEQYF	TGTGCCAGCAATGTTGAAGGTCCCTACGAGCAGTACTTC	.	many	TRBV28	TRBJ2-7
CASSQGTGAQETQYF	TGTGCCAGCTCACAAGGGACAGGGGCACAAGAGACCCAGTACTTC	TRBD1	many	TRBV18	TRBJ2-5
CATSDTRDRGYSGYTF	TGTGCCACCAGTGACACCCGGGACAGGGGATATAGTGGCTACACCTTC	TRBD1	many	TRBV24-1	TRBJ1-2
CASSDQGAGANVLTF	TGTGCCAGCAGTGACCAGGGGGCTGGGGCCAACGTCCTGACTTTC	TRBD1	many	TRBV6-2/TRBV6-3	TRBJ2-6
CASSPGGSSGNTIYF	TGTGCCAGCAGTCCCGGGGGATCCTCTGGAAACACCATATATTTT	.	.	TRBV28	TRBJ1-3
CASSLSRDRSTDTQYF	TGTGCCAGCAGCTTATCCCGGGACAGGAGCACAGATACGCAGTATTTT	TRBD1	many	TRBV7-2	TRBJ2-3
CASSKDRGFNEQFF	TGTGCCAGCAGCAAAGACAGGGGGTTCAATGAGCAGTTCTTC	TRBD1	many	TRBV7-2	TRBJ2-1
CASSPQQGNYGYTF	TGTGCCAGCAGCCCACAACAGGGGAACTATGGCTACACCTTC	TRBD1	many	TRBV7-2	TRBJ1-2
CASSLASGVSGKQFF	TGTGCCAGCAGCTTAGCTAGCGGGGTTTCGGGGAAGCAGTTCTTC	TRBD2	many	TRBV7-2	TRBJ2-1
CASSGGLQASYNEQFF	TGCGCCAGCAGCGGGGGTCTCCAGGCATCCTACAATGAGCAGTTCTTC	.	.	TRBV5-1	TRBJ2-1
CASSLLRSRGEKLFF	TGTGCCAGCAGTTTACTCAGGTCCCGGGGTGAAAAACTGTTTTTT	.	many	TRBV12-3/TRBV12-4	TRBJ1-4
CASSQIFTALENTIYF	TGTGCCAGCAGTCAGATTTTTACTGCTCTGGAAAACACCATATATTTT	.	many	TRBV6-2/TRBV6-3	TRBJ1-3
CATSDFGQPQHF	TGTGCCACCAGTGATTTCGGTCAGCCCCAGCATTTT	.	.	TRBV24-1	TRBJ1-5
CASSSPPDNEQFF	TGTGCCAGCAGTTCCCCCCCCGACAATGAGCAGTTCTTC	.	few	TRBV28	TRBJ2-1
CASSRGTSADTQYF	TGCGCCAGCAGCCGCGGGACTAGCGCAGATACGCAGTATTTT	TRBD2	many	TRBV5-1	TRBJ2-3
CSPHTTNQPQHF	TGCAGCCCTCACACTACCAATCAGCCCCAGCATTTT	.	many	TRBV20-1	TRBJ1-5
CASSTGQMNTEAFF	TGTGCCAGCAGCACGGGACAGATGAACACTGAAGCTTTCTTT	TRBD1	many	TRBV7-9	TRBJ1-1
CASSLGGAGPGHEQYF	TGTGCCAGCAGTTTAGGAGGCGCGGGACCGGGCCACGAGCAGTACTTC	.	.	TRBV28	TRBJ2-7